The source of this T cell receptor (beta chain) is a study of blood T cell repertoires in COVID-19. Study summary: Samples came from the United States, Italy and Spain, spanning acute and convalescent COVID-19.

The length of the CDR3 is 17 residues. Trimming left V 0 bases short and J 0 bases short, with 9 bases between. The germline CDR1 and CDR2 sequences are SGHTA and FQGNSA. Living in 25 or so US areas, the participants were between about 18 and 90 years of age. Donors of Cohort 3 who recovered were those that had two negative PCRs, clearance, or symptom resolution. Data came from immunoSEQ multiplex PCR; TCRdb stores just in-frame clones and leaves some out. The sample lists 400,000 or so clones, approximately 90% seen once, with 0.95% to 1.3% in the top ten. The sequencing sample was made of PBMCs or T cells enriched from blood (not recorded which). This chain links TRBV7-2 with TRBJ2-6; possibly TRBD1 for D (6 bases). This TCR was recovered from a man in his thirties or forties who had recovered from COVID-19. The CDR3 loop reads CASSLAGGNSGANVLTF. DNA for the CDR3: TGTGCCAGCAGCTTAGCAGGGGGTAACTCTGGGGCCAACGTCCTGACTTTC.